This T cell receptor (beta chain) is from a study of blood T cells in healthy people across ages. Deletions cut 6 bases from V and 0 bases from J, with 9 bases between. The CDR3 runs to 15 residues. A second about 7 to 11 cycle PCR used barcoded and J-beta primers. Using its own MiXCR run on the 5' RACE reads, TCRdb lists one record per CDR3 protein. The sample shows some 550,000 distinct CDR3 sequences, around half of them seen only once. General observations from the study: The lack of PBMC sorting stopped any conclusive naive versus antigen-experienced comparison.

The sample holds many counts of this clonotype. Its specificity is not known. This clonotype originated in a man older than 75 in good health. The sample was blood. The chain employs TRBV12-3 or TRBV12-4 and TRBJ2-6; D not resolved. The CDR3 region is CASRPDVSGANVLTF. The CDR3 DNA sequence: TGTGCCAGCAGACCGGACGTCTCTGGGGCCAACGTCCTGACTTTC.